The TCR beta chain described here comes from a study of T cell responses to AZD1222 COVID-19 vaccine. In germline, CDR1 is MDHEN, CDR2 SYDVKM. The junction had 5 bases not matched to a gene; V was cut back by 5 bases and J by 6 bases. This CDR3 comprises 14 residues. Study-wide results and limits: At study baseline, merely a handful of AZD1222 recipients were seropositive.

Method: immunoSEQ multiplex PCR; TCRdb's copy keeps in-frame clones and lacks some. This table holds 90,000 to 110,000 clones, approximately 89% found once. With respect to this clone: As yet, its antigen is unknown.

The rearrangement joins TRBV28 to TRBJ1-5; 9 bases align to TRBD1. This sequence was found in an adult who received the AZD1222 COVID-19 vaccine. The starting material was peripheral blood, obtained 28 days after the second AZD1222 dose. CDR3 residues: CASSLGTGLQPQHF. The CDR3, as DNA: TGTGCCAGCAGTCTAGGGACAGGGCTTCAGCCCCAGCATTTT.